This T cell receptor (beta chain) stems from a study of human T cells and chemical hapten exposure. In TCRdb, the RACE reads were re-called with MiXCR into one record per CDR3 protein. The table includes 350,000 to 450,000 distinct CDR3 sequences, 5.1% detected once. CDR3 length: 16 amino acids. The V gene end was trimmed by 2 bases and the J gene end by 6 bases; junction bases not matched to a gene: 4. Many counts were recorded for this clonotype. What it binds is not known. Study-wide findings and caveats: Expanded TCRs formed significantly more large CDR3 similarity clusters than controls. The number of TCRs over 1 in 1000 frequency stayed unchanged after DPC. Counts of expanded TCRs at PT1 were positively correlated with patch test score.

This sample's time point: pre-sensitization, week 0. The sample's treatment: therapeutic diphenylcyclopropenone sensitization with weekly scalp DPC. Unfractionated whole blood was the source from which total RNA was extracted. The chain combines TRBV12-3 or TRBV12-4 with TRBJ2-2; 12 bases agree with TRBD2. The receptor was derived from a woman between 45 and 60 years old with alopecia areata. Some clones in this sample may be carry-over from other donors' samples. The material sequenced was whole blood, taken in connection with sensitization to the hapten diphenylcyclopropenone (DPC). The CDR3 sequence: CASSLRLAGVSGELFF. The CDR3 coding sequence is TGTGCCAGCAGTTTAAGACTAGCGGGAGTTTCCGGGGAGCTGTTTTTT.